The 2 T cell receptor beta chains below come from one sample, sequenced in a study of blood T cell repertoires in COVID-19. Repertoires were generated with immunoSEQ multiplex PCR, while TCRdb's copy carries only in-frame clones and drops some. The sample yields 200,000 to 300,000 clones, more than 70% seen once. Specimen: PBMCs or T cells enriched from blood (not recorded which). These receptors were obtained from a woman between 35 and 50 years old with acute COVID-19.

This chain uses TRBV6-2 or TRBV6-3 with TRBJ2-1, with a weak D call TRBD2 (6 bases). The length of the CDR3 is 14 residues. CDR1 MNHEY and CDR2 SVGEGT come from the germline V gene. V was pared by 3 bases and J by 6 bases, with 12 bases between. The CDR3 nucleotides read TGTGCCAGCAGTTATTCGCAGGGAGGCAATGAGCAGTTCTTC. It specifies CASSYSQGGNEQFF.

This chain uses TRBV6-5 with TRBJ2-7; 7 bases agree with TRBD1. V was pared by 7 bases and J by 0 bases, with 6 bases of the junction left unmatched. The V gene's germline CDR1 is MNHEY and CDR2 SVGAGI. This CDR3 is built from 14 residues. CDR3 amino acids: CASIRTGGSYEQYF. The CDR3 DNA follows: TGTGCCAGCATTAGGACAGGCGGCTCCTACGAGCAGTACTTC.